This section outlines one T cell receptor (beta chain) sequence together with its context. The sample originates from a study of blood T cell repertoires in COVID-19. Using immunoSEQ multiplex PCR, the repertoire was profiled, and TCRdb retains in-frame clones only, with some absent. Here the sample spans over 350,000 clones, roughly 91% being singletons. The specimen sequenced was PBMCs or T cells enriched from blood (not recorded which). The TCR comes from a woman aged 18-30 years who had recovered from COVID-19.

The CDR3 is CASSLTGGRETQYF. Here the CDR3 DNA reads TGTGCCAGCAGTTTAACAGGGGGTAGGGAGACCCAGTACTTC. J is TRBJ2-5 and V is TRBV28; 8 bases fit TRBD1. In germline, CDR1 is MDHEN, CDR2 SYDVKM. J gave up 5 bases and V 2 bases, and 4 bases lay outside the gene matches. The CDR3 runs to 14 residues.